This entry features one T cell receptor (beta chain) sequence. Its antigen is unidentified. Just one base apart from a much larger clone, this may be a read error. Treatment of the sample: approximately nine-day PBMC culture with coronavirus spike peptide pools or control peptides (ViraFEST assay). Pre-COVID-19 pandemic sampling (2011-2018) yielded the unexposed donor's CD4+ T cells. Expansion of antigen-specific T cells with peptide pools by ViraFEST preceded sequencing of TCRs. Culture conditions combined 2 million to 2.5 million PBMCs per well with 7.5 to 10 IU/ml IL-2 and 7.5 to 10 ug/ml peptide pools. The data belong to a study of vaccination and CD4 T cells after COVID-19. Once obtained from cultured CD4+ T cells, the DNA was sequenced using the Oncomine TCR Beta short-read assay. TCRdb re-called the PCR reads through MiXCR, storing one row per CDR3 protein. Of almost 7,500 distinct CDR3 sequences in the sample, less than 30% were seen once.

CDR1 and CDR2 (germline): MNHEY, SMNVEV (reference sequence). The CDR3 contains 13 residues. The V call is TRBV27, the J call TRBJ1-2; D not certain. The sample was CD4+ T cells from blood, cultured in vitro. This receptor was obtained from a human donor in good health. As DNA, the CDR3 is TGTGCCAGCAGTTTAGGACGGAAGGATGGCCACACCTTC. Translating it yields CASSLGRKDGHTF.